The 14 T cell receptor beta chains below all came from one sample that was sequenced in a study of shared clonotypes between healthy human individuals. The repertoire was sequenced with immunoSEQ multiplex PCR; TCRdb's copy has only in-frame clones and lacks some. Among about 2,500,000 clones listed, just over 90% were seen once. The sample consisted of naive CD4+ T cells sorted from blood. The subset denotes: CD45RA+ positively selected. The receptor source for this set is a man aged 18 to 29 in good health.

The V and J genes are TRBV6-5 and TRBJ1-4; 7 bases align to TRBD1. This CDR3 has 15 amino acids. The trim removed 6 bases at V and 3 bases at J, leaving 7 bases unmatched. The germline gives CDR1 MNHEY, CDR2 SVGAGI. The CDR3 protein is CASRPRQGPNEKLFF. The CDR3 coding sequence is TGTGCCAGCAGGCCCCGACAGGGTCCTAATGAAAAACTGTTTTTT.

V is TRBV19 and J is TRBJ2-1; D is possibly TRBD2 (6 bases). The V and J ends lost 3 bases and 2 bases respectively, with 11 bases between them. The CDR3 loop spans 15 amino acids. Germline V gene sequence: CDR1 LNHDA, CDR2 SQIVND (reference sequence). CDR3 region: CASSIWGEAYNEQFF. The CDR3 region has the DNA TGTGCCAGTAGTATTTGGGGGGAAGCCTACAATGAGCAGTTCTTC. The full variable domain, in which reference TRBV19 and TRBJ2-1 provide the parts outside the CDR3, is DGGITQSPKYLFRKEGQNVTLSCEQNLNHDAMYWYRQDPGQGLRLIYYSQIVNDFQKGDIAEGYSVSREKKESFPLTVTSAQKNPTAFYLCASSIWGEAYNEQFFGPGTRLTVL.

Concerning this clone: The same CDR3 also results from other DNA sequences found in this sample. The chain is built from TRBV6-5 and TRBJ1-2; 7 bases are a match to TRBD1. The V gene's germline CDR1 is MNHEY and CDR2 SVGAGI. This CDR3 comprises 13 residues. V trimming: 5 bases; J trimming: 8 bases; junction bases outside the gene matches: 8. CDR3 residues: CASSRGPGGGYTF. For the CDR3, the DNA is TGTGCCAGCAGTAGGGGGCCCGGTGGAGGCTACACCTTC.

The J gene is TRBJ2-1, the V gene TRBV5-6; TRBD2 agrees at 12 bases. Germline CDR1 SGHDT, CDR2 YYEEEE. This CDR3 has 17 residues. Trimming at V came to 4 bases and at J to 8 bases, leaving 13 bases not matched to a gene. CDR3 protein: CASSRYLLAGGRHEQFF. CDR3 nucleotide sequence: TGTGCCAGCAGCAGGTACCTACTAGCGGGAGGTAGGCATGAGCAGTTCTTC.

The chain has TRBV5-8 and TRBJ2-1; D not certain. The germline CDR1 and CDR2 sequences are SGHTS and YDEGEE. Trimming left V 6 bases short and J 8 bases short, with 9 bases between. The CDR3 spans 11 residues. CDR3 in amino acids: CASMILYEQFF. As DNA, the CDR3 is TGTGCCAGCATGATACTGTATGAGCAGTTCTTC.

The table lists this clone with a few counts. Within the sample, other DNA sequences also encode this same CDR3. The chain is built from TRBV28 and TRBJ1-6; D unresolved. The CDR3 loop spans 14 amino acids. Trimming took off 6 bases at V and 0 bases at J, with 6 bases between the two ends. Per the germline V gene, CDR1 is MDHEN and CDR2 is SYDVKM. The CDR3 bases are TGTGCCAGCAGGGGAAGCTCCTATAATTCACCCCTCCACTTT. Residues: CASRGSSYNSPLHF.

Notes on this clone: Other DNA sequences in the sample encode the same CDR3. The chain combines TRBV28 with TRBJ2-7; D is possibly TRBD1 (6 bases). V was cut by 2 bases and J by 0 bases, with 8 bases left in between. Germline-derived CDR1 and CDR2 are MDHEN and SYDVKM. The CDR3 is 14 amino acids. CDR3 region: CASSLGGSSYEQYF. CDR3 nucleotide sequence: TGTGCCAGCAGTTTAGGGGGCTCCTCCTACGAGCAGTACTTC. Supplemented by reference TRBV28 and TRBJ2-7, the full variable domain reads DVKVTQSSRYLVKRTGEKVFLECVQDMDHENMFWYRQDPGLGLRLIYFSYDVKMKEKGDIPEGYSVSREKKERFSLILESASTNQTSMYLCASSLGGSSYEQYFGPGTRLTVT.

In the case of this clone: Additional DNA sequences in this sample encode the identical CDR3. The chain links TRBV2 to TRBJ2-3; TRBD2 matches at 12 bases. The trim removed 5 bases at V and 2 bases at J, leaving 2 bases unmatched. Germline V CDR1 and CDR2: SNHLY, FYNNEI. CDR3 length: 15 amino acids. Here the CDR3 DNA reads TGTGCCAGCAGTCTAGCGGGAGGGTTCACAGATACGCAGTATTTT. This codes for CASSLAGGFTDTQYF. Full variable domain (remainder filled in from reference TRBV2 and TRBJ2-3): EPEVTQTPSHQVTQMGQEVILRCVPISNHLYFYWYRQILGQKVEFLVSFYNNEISEKSEIFDDQFSVERPDGSNFTLKIRSTKLEDSAMYFCASSLAGGFTDTQYFGPGTRLTVL.

The chain combines TRBV19 with TRBJ1-1; tentatively, D is TRBD1 (6 bases). Germline CDR1 reads LNHDA; CDR2 reads SQIVND (reference sequence). Trimming shortened V by 7 bases and J by 1 base, and 13 bases separated the two germline ends. The CDR3 consists of 14 residues. The CDR3 loop is CASTTGHPNTEAFF. As DNA, the CDR3 is TGTGCCAGTACCACGGGACACCCGAACACTGAAGCTTTCTTT.

The chain employs TRBV19 and TRBJ1-5; unclear D gene. CDR1 and CDR2 from the germline V gene are LNHDA and SQIVND (reference sequence). CDR3 length: 15 residues. V was clipped by 6 bases and J by 1 base, with 13 bases between them. The CDR3 loop is CASRPRGSSNQPQHF. CDR3 DNA: TGTGCCAGTAGGCCTCGGGGTTCAAGCAATCAGCCCCAGCATTTT.

V is TRBV27 and J is TRBJ2-5; 8 positions match TRBD1. Germline CDR1 and CDR2: MNHEY and SMNVEV (reference sequence). J was trimmed by 5 bases and V by 5 bases; bases with no gene match: 7. This CDR3 is 14 amino acids long. CDR3 bases: TGTGCCAGCAGTACGGACAGGGCCAGTGAGACCCAGTACTTC. It encodes CASSTDRASETQYF.

The CDR3 DNA reads TGTGCCAGCAGCTCCCGGACTAGCGGGAGCGGGGGCACAGATACGCAGTATTTT. Protein sequence: CASSSRTSGSGGTDTQYF. The chain recombines TRBV7-9 with TRBJ2-3; 13 bases are a match to TRBD2. The V and J ends lost 4 bases and 1 base, in that order; junction bases with no gene match: 8. Germline V gene lookup returns CDR1 SEHNR and CDR2 FQNEAQ (reference sequence). The CDR3 is 18 residues long.

This rearrangement joins TRBV6-5 to TRBJ2-2; maybe TRBD1 (6 bases). Germline assignment: CDR1 MNHEY and CDR2 SVGAGI. Trimming shortened V by 5 bases and J by 7 bases, and 11 bases separated the two germline ends. The CDR3 is 13 residues long. The CDR3 here is CASSTRGNGELFF. Written as DNA, the CDR3 is TGTGCCAGCAGTACCAGGGGTAACGGGGAGCTGTTTTTT.

A remark on this clone: Compared with germline, one end of the junction differs, possibly owing to a read error. The chain recombines TRBV30 with TRBJ2-2, with D tentatively TRBD1 or TRBD2 (6 bases each). The CDR3 covers 13 residues. Germline-derived CDR1 and CDR2 are GTSNPN and SVGIG (reference sequence). The CDR3 reads CAWSPGATGGLFF. CDR3 bases: TGTGCCTGGAGCCCAGGGGCGACCGGGGGGCTGTTTTTT.